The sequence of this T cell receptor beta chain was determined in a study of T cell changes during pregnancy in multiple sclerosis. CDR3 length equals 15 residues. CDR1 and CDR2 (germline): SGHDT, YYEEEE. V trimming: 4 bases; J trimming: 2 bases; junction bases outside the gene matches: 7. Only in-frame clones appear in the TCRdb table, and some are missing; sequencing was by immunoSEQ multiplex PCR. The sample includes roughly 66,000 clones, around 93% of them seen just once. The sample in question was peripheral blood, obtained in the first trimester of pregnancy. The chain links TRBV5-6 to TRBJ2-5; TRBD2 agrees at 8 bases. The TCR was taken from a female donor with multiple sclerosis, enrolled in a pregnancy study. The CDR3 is CASSQVTSGQETQYF. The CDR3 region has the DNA TGTGCCAGCAGCCAAGTTACTAGCGGACAAGAGACCCAGTACTTC.